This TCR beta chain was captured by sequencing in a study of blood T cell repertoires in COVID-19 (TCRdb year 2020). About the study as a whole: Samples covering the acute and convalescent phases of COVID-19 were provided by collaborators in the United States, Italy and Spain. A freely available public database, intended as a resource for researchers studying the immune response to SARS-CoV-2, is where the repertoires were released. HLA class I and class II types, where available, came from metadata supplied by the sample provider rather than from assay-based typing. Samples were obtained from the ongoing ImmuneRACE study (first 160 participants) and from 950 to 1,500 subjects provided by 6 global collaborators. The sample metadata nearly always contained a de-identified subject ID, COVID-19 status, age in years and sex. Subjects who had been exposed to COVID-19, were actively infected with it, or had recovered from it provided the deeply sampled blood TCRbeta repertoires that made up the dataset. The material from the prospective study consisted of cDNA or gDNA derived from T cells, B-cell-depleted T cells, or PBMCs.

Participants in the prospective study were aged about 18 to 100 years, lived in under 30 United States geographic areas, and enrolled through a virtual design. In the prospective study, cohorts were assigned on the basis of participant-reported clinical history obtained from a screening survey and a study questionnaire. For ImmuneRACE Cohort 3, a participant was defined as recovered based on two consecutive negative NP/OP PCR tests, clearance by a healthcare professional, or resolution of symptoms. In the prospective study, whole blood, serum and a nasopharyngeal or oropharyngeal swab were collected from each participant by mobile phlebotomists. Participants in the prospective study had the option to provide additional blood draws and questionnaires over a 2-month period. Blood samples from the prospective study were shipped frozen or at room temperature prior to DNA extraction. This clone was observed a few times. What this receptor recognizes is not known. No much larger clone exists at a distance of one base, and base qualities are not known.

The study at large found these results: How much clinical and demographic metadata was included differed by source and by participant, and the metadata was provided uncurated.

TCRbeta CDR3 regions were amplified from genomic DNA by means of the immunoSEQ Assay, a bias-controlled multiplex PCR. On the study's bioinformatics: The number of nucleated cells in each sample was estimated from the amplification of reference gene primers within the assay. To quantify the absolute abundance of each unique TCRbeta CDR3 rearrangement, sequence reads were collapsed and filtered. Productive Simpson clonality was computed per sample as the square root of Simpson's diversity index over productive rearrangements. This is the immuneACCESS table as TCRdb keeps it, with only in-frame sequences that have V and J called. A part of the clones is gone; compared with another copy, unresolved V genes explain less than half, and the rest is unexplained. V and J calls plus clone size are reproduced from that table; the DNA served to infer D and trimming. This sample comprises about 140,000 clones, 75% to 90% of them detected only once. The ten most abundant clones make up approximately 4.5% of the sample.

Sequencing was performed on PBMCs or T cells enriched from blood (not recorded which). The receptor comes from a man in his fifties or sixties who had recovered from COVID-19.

The CDR3 in this case is CASSGTGGEDIQYF. At the DNA level, the sequence is TGCGCCAGCAGCGGGACAGGGGGTGAGGACATTCAGTACTTC. This sequence uses TRBV5-1 and TRBJ2-4; TRBD1 matches 11 bases in the middle. The germline V gene provides CDR1 SGHRS and CDR2 YFSETQ. The germline V and J ends show losses of 4 bases and 8 bases respectively, and no gene match explains 5 bases of the junction. Including cysteine and phenylalanine, the CDR3 has 14 amino acids. Only the CDR3 DNA stays, 42 bases, in frame from base 1.